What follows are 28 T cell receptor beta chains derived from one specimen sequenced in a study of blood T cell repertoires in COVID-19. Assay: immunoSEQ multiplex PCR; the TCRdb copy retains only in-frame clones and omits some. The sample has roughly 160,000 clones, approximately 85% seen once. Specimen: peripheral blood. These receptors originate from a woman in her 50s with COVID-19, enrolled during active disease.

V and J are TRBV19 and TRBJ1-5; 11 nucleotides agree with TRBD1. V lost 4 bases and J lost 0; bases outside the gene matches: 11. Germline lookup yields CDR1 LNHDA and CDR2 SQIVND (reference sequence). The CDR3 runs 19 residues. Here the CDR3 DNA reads TGTGCCAGTAGTACTCGGACAGGGGGCGAATTAAATAGCAATCAGCCCCAGCATTTT. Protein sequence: CASSTRTGGELNSNQPQHF.

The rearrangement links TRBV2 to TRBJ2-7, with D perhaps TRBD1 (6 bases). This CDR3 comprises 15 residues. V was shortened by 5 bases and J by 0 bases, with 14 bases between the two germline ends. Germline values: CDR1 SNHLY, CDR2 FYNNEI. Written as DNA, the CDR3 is TGTGCCAGCAGTAAGGACAGCCTGGTCTCCTACGAGCAGTACTTC. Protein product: CASSKDSLVSYEQYF. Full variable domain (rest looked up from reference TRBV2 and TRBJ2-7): EPEVTQTPSHQVTQMGQEVILRCVPISNHLYFYWYRQILGQKVEFLVSFYNNEISEKSEIFDDQFSVERPDGSNFTLKIRSTKLEDSAMYFCASSKDSLVSYEQYFGPGTRLTVT.

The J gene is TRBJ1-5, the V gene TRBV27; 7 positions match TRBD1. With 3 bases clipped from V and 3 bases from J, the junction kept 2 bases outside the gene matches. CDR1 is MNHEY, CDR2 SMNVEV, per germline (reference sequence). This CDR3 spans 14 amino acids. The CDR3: CASSFRGNNQPQHF. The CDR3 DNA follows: TGTGCCAGCAGTTTCAGGGGGAACAATCAGCCCCAGCATTTT.

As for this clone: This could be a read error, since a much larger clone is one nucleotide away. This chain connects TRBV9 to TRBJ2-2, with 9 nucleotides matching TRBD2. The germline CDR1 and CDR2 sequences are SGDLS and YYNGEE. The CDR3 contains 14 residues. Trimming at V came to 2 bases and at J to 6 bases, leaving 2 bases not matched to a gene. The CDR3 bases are TGTGCCAGCAGCGTTCGCGGGGGGGCCGGGGAGCTGTTTTTT. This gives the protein CASSVRGGAGELFF.

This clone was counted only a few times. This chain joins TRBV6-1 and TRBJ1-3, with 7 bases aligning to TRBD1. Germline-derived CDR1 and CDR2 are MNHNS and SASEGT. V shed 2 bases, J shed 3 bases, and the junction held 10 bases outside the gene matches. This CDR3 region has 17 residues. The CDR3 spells CASSERGGSHFGNTIYF. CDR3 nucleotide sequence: TGTGCCAGCAGTGAACGAGGGGGCAGCCACTTTGGAAACACCATATATTTT.

In DNA form, the CDR3 reads TGTGCCAGCAGCGAAGGGACAGGGGCGCAGGAGACCCAGTACTTC. Translation: CASSEGTGAQETQYF. V gene TRBV7-6 combines with J gene TRBJ2-5; 10 nucleotides align to TRBD1. This CDR3 is 15 amino acids long. J gave up 5 bases and V 5 bases, and 8 bases lay outside the gene matches. Germline CDR1 and CDR2: SGHVS and FNYEAQ. Full variable domain (outside the CDR3, taken from reference TRBV7-6 and TRBJ2-5): GAGVSQSPRYKVTKRGQDVALRCDPISGHVSLYWYRQALGQGPEFLTYFNYEAQQDKSGLPNDRFSAERPEGSISTLTIQRTEQRDSAMYRCASSEGTGAQETQYFGPGTRLLVL.

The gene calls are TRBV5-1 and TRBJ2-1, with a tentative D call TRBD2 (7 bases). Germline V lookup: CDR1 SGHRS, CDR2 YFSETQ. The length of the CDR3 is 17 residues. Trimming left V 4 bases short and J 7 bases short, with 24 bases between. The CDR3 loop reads CASSPGASGGAGNEQFF. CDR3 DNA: TGCGCCAGCAGCCCGGGGGCTAGCGGTGGGGCAGGGAATGAGCAGTTCTTC.

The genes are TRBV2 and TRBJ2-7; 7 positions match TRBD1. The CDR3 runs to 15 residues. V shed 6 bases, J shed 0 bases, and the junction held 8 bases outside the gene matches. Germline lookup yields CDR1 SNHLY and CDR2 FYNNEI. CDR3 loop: CASRNRDSHSYEQYF. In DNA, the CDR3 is TGTGCCAGCAGAAACCGGGACAGCCACTCCTACGAGCAGTACTTC. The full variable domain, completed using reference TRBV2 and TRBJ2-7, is EPEVTQTPSHQVTQMGQEVILRCVPISNHLYFYWYRQILGQKVEFLVSFYNNEISEKSEIFDDQFSVERPDGSNFTLKIRSTKLEDSAMYFCASRNRDSHSYEQYFGPGTRLTVT.

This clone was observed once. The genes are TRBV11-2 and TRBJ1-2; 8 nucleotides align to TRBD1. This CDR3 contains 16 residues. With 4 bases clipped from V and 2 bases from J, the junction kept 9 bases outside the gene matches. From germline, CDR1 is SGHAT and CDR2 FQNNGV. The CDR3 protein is CASSSRQGSPNYGYTF. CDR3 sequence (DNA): TGTGCCAGCAGCTCGAGACAGGGGAGCCCCAACTATGGCTACACCTTC.

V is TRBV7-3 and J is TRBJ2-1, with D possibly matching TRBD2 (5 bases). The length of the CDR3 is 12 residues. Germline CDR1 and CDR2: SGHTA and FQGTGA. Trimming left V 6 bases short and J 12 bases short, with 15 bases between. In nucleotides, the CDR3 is TGTGCCAGCAGTTCCGCCGGGGAGAGGCAGTTCTTC. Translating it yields CASSSAGERQFF. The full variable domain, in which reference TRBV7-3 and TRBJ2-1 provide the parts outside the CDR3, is GAGVSQTPSNKVTEKGKYVELRCDPISGHTALYWYRQSLGQGPEFLIYFQGTGAADDSGLPNDRFFAVRPEGSVSTLKIQRTERGDSAVYLCASSSAGERQFFGPGTRLTVL.

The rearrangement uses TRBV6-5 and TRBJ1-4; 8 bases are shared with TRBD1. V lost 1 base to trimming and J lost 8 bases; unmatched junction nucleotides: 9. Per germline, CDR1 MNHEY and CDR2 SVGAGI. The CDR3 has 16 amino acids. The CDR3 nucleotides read TGTGCCAGCAGTTACTATCCCCGGACAGGGAACGAAAAACTGTTTTTT. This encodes CASSYYPRTGNEKLFF.

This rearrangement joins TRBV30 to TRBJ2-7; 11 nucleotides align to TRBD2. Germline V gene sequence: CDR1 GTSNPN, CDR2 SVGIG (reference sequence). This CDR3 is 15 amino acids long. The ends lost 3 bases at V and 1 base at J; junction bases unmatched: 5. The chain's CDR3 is CAWSPLAGVSYEQYF. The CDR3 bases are TGTGCCTGGAGCCCACTAGCGGGGGTGTCCTACGAGCAGTACTTC.

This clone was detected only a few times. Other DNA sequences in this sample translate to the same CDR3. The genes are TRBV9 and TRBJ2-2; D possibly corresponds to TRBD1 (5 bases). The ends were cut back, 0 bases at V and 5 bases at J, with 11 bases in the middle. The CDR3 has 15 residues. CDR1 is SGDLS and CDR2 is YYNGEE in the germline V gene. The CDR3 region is CASSVGRGSTGELFF. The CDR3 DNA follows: TGTGCCAGCAGCGTAGGTAGGGGATCTACCGGGGAGCTGTTTTTT.

The CDR3 DNA reads as TGCGCCAGCAGGGGACAGGGTTTGGGTGAAGCTTTCTTT. This translates into CASRGQGLGEAFF. The chain is built from TRBV4-1 and TRBJ1-1; 9 bases fit TRBD1. CDR3 length: 13 residues. Germline V gene sequence: CDR1 MGHRA, CDR2 YSYEKL. Germline trimming cut 6 bases from V and 7 bases from J; bases unmatched to any gene: 6.

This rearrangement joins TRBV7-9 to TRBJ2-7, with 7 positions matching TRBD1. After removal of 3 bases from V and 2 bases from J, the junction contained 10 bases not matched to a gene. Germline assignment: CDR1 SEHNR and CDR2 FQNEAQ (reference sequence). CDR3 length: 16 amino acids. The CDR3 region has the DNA TGTGCCAGCAGCTTTCAAGGACAGGAGGTTACCTACGAGCAGTACTTC. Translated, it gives CASSFQGQEVTYEQYF.

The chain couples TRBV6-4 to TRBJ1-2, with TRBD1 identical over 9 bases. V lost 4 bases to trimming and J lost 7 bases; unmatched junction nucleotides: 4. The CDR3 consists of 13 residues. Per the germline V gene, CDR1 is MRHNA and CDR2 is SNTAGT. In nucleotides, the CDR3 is TGTGCCAGCAGTGGAGGGACAGGGAGTGGCTACACCTTC. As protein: CASSGGTGSGYTF.

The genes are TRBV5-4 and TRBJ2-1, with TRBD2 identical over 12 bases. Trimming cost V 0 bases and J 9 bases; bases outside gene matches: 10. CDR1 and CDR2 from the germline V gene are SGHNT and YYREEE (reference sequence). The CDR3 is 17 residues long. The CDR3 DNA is TGTGCCAGCAGCTTGGCTTCTAGCGGGGGGGGACGTGCTGAGCAGTTCTTC. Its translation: CASSLASSGGGRAEQFF.

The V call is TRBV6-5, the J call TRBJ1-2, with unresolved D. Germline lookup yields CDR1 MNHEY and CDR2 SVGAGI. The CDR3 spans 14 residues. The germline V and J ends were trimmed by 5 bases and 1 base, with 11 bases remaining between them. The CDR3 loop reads CASSRAELNYGYTF. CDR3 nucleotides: TGTGCCAGCAGTCGCGCCGAACTTAACTATGGCTACACCTTC.

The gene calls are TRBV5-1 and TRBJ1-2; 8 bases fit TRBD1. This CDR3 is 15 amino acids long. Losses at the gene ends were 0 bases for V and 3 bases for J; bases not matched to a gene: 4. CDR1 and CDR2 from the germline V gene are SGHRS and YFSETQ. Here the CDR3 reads CASSLEGQGDYGYTF. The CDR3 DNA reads TGCGCCAGCAGCTTGGAAGGACAGGGCGACTATGGCTACACCTTC.

CDR3 protein: CATSRDAGTTHF. In nucleotides, the CDR3 is TGTGCCACCAGCAGAGATGCGGGGACTACGCATTTT. The rearrangement joins TRBV15 to TRBJ1-5; TRBD1 is a possible D gene (5 bases). V lost 0 bases to trimming and J lost 15 bases, with 12 bases between them. This CDR3 contains 12 residues. Germline CDR1 and CDR2: LNHNV and YYDKDF (reference sequence).

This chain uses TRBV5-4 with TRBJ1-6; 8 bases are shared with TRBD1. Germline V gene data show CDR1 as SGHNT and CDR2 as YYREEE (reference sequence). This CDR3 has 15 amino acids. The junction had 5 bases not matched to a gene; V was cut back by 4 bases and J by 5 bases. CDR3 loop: CASSPPGQDNSPLHF. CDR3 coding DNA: TGTGCCAGCAGCCCCCCGGGACAGGATAATTCACCCCTCCACTTT.

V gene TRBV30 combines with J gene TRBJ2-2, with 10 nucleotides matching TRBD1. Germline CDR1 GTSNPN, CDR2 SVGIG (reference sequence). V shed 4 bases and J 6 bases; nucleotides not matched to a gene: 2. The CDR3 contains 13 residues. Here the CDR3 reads CAWTGQGAGELFF. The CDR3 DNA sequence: TGTGCCTGGACCGGACAGGGGGCCGGGGAGCTGTTTTTT.

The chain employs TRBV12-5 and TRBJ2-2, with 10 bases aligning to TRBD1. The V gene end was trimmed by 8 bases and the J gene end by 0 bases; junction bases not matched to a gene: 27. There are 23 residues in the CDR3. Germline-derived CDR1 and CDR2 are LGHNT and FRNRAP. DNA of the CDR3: TGTGCTAGTTTGAGGATTATCCGAGGACGGACAGGGGGTGCGGGGTCGAACACCGGGGAGCTGTTTTTT. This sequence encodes CASLRIIRGRTGGAGSNTGELFF.

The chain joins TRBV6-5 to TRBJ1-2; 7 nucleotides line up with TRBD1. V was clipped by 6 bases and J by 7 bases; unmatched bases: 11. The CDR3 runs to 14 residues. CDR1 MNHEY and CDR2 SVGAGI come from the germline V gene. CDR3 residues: CASRGEQGLGGYTF. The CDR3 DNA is TGTGCCAGCAGAGGGGAACAGGGGCTCGGTGGCTACACCTTC.

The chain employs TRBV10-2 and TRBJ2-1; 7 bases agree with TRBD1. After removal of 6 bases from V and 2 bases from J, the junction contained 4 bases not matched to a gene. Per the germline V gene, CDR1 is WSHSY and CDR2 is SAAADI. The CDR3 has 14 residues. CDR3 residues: CASRGTAAYNEQFF. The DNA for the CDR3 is TGCGCCAGCAGGGGGACAGCAGCCTACAATGAGCAGTTCTTC.

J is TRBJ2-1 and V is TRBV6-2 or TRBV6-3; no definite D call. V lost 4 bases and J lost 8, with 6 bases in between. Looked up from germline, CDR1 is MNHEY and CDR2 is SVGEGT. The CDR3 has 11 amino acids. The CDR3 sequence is CASSWSDEQFF. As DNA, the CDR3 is TGTGCCAGCAGTTGGAGCGATGAGCAGTTCTTC.

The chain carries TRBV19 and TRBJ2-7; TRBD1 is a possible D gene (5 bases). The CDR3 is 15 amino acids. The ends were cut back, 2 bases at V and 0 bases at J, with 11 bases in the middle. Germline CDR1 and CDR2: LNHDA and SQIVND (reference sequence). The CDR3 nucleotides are TGTGCCAGTAGTATAAAGTCTGACAGCTCCTACGAGCAGTACTTC. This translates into CASSIKSDSSYEQYF.

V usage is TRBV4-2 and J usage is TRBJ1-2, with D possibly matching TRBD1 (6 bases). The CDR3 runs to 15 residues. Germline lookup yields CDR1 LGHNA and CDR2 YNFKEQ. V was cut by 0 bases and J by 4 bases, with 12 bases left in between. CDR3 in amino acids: CASSQDFTGPYGYTF. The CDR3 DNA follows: TGTGCCAGCAGCCAAGATTTCACAGGGCCCTATGGCTACACCTTC.